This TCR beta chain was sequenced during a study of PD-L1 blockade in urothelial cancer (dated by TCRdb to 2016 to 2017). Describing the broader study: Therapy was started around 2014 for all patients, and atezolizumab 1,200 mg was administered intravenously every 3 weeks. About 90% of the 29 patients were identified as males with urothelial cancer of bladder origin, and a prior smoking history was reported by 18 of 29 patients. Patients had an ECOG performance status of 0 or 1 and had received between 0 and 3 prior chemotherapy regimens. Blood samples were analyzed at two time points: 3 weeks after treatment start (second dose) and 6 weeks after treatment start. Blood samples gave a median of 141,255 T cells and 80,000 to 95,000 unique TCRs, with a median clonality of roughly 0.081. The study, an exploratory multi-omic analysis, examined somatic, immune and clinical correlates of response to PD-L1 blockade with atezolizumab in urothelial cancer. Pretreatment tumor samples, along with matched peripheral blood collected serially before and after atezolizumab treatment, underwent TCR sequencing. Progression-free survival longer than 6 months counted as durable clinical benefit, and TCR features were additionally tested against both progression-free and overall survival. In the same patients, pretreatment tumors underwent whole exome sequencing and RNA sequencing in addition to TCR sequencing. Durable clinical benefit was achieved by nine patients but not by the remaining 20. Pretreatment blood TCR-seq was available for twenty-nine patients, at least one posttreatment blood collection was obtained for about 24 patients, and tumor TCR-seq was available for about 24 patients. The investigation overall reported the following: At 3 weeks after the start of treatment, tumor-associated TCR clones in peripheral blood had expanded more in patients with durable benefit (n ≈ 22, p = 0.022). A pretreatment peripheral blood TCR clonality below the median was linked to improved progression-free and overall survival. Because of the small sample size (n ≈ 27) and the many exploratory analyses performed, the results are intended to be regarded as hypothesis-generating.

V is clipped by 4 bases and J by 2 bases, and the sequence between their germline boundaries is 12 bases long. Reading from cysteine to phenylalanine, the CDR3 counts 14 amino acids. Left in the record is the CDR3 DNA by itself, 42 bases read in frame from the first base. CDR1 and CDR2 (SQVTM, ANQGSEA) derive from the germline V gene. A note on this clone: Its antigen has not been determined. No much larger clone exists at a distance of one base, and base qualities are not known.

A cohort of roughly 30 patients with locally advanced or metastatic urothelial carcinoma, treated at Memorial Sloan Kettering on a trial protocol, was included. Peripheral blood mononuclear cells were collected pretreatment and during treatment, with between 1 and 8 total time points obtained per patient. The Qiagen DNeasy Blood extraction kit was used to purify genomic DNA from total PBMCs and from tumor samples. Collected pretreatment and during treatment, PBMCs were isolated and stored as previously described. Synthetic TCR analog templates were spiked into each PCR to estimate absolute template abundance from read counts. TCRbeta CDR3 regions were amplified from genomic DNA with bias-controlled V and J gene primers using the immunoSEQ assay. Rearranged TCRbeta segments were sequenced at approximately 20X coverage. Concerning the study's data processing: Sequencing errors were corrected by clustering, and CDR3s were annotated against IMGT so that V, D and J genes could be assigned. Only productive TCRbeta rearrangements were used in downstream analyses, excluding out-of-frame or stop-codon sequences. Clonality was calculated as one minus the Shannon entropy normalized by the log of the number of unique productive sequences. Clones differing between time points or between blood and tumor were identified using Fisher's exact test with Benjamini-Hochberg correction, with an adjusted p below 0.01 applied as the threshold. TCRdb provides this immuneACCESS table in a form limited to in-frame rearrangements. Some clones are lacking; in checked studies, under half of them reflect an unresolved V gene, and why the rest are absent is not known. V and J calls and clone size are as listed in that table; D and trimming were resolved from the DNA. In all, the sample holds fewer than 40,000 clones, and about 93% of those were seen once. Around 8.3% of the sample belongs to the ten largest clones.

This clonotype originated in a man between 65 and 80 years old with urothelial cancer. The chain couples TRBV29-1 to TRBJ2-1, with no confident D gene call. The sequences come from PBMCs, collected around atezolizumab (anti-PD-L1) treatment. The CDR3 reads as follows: CSVGSSRTYNEQFF. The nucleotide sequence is TGCAGCGTTGGTTCTTCTCGTACCTACAATGAGCAGTTCTTC.